The 32 T cell receptor beta chains given below trace back to one sample, sequenced in a study of early T cells in non-severe SARS-CoV-2 infection (dated by TCRdb to the early 2020s). Libraries were constructed by 5' RACE. The listed sequencing device is NextSeq 500. TCRdb handled the public reads itself, with Q25 trimming in fastp and clone calling in MiXCR, and kept productive beta chains. Identical CDR3 proteins give one entry, which carries the most common genes and DNA. The sample has over 90,000 distinct CDR3 sequences on record, roughly 12% of them singletons. The ten top clones hold around 4.3% of the sample. The sample in question was whole blood, obtained at baseline. All receptors come from an adult who was a healthcare worker with PCR-confirmed SARS-CoV-2 infection or an uninfected control (not recorded which).

This chain joins TRBV11-3 and TRBJ2-5, with 10 bases lining up with TRBD2. The V segment lost 5 bases and the J segment 4 bases; nucleotides outside the gene matches: 7. This CDR3 is 15 amino acids long. Germline V gene lookup returns CDR1 SGHNT and CDR2 YENEEA. The CDR3: CASSPNLAGAETQYF. DNA of the CDR3: TGTGCCAGCAGCCCCAACCTAGCGGGGGCAGAGACCCAGTACTTC.

The chain uses TRBV20-1 and TRBJ1-3, with D uncertain. The CDR3 sequence is 12 residues long. With 4 bases removed from V and 2 bases from J, the gap between germline ends came to 6 bases. CDR1 and CDR2 from the germline V gene are DFQATT and SNEGSKA (reference sequence). The CDR3 is CSATLPGNTIYF. The CDR3 coding sequence is TGCAGTGCTACGCTGCCTGGAAACACCATATATTTT.

In this sample, this clonotype turned up many times. The chain links TRBV7-6 to TRBJ2-7; 16 bases map to TRBD2. The germline V gene has CDR1 SGHVS and CDR2 FNYEAQ. V was pared by 3 bases and J by 4 bases, with 0 bases of the junction left unmatched. The CDR3 extends over 15 amino acids. The CDR3 DNA sequence: TGTGCCAGCAGCTTGGGACTAGCGGGAGGGTACGAGCAGTACTTC. Translation gives CASSLGLAGGYEQYF.

The chain couples TRBV5-6 to TRBJ2-3, with D perhaps TRBD2 (7 bases). The V end lost 3 bases, the J end lost 2 bases, and 10 bases lay between the germline ends. This CDR3 has 14 amino acids. CDR1 is SGHDT and CDR2 is YYEEEE in the germline V gene. The CDR3 sequence: CASSWGGHTDTQYF. CDR3 sequence (DNA): TGTGCCAGCAGCTGGGGGGGCCACACAGATACGCAGTATTTT.

V is TRBV10-3 and J is TRBJ2-7; D perhaps matches TRBD1 (6 bases). The CDR3 is 16 amino acids. V lost 4 bases and J 0 bases, leaving 16 bases between the germline ends. Germline lookup yields CDR1 ENHRY and CDR2 SYGVKD. The CDR3 nucleotides are TGTGCCATCAGTGTAACCACCGGGACAAGCTCCTACGAGCAGTACTTC. Protein product: CAISVTTGTSSYEQYF.

The gene calls are TRBV2 and TRBJ1-1, with 7 positions matching TRBD1. CDR1 SNHLY and CDR2 FYNNEI come from the germline V gene. The J segment lost 4 bases and the V segment lost 8 bases, leaving 4 bases of the junction unmatched. The CDR3 has 12 residues. The CDR3 region is CASATGITEAFF. DNA of the CDR3: TGTGCCAGCGCGACAGGGATCACTGAAGCTTTCTTT.

The J gene is TRBJ1-1, the V gene TRBV5-3, with 7 positions matching TRBD1. TRBV5-3 is placed among ORFs of uncertain function. The V gene end was trimmed by 4 bases and the J gene end by 1 base; junction bases not matched to a gene: 1. This CDR3 spans 13 amino acids. The CDR3 region has the DNA TGTGCCAGAAGCCGGGACAGGAACACTGAAGCTTTCTTT. It specifies CARSRDRNTEAFF.

The V gene is TRBV9, the J gene TRBJ2-7; D may correspond to TRBD1 or TRBD2 (5 bases each). The CDR3 contains 14 residues. The ends were cut back, 0 bases at V and 2 bases at J, with 9 bases in the middle. Germline V gene lookup returns CDR1 SGDLS and CDR2 YYNGEE. CDR3 bases: TGTGCCAGCAGCGTAGGGGACGGGACCTACGAGCAGTACTTC. Protein: CASSVGDGTYEQYF.

This clonotype was detected a few times. The rearrangement links TRBV11-2 to TRBJ2-1; the match to TRBD2 covers 9 bases. With 1 base clipped from V and 8 bases from J, the junction kept 9 bases outside the gene matches. Germline values: CDR1 SGHAT, CDR2 FQNNGV. There are 16 residues in the CDR3. The CDR3 here is CASSLGATSGWYEQFF. The CDR3 DNA sequence: TGTGCCAGCAGCTTAGGAGCGACTAGCGGATGGTATGAGCAGTTCTTC.

The chain has TRBV3-1 and TRBJ2-1; 12 positions match TRBD2. J was trimmed by 8 bases and V by 2 bases; bases with no gene match: 4. The germline V gene has CDR1 LGHDT and CDR2 YNNKEL (reference sequence). This CDR3 contains 15 residues. CDR3 loop: CASSQLAGGPDEQFF. CDR3 DNA sequence: TGTGCCAGCAGCCAACTAGCGGGGGGGCCAGATGAGCAGTTCTTC.

This clonotype was detected a few times. The J gene is TRBJ2-3, the V gene TRBV11-2; D may be TRBD1 (6 bases). Trimming left V 5 bases short and J 2 bases short, with 14 bases between. This CDR3 is 15 amino acids long. CDR1 and CDR2 from the germline V gene are SGHAT and FQNNGV. For the CDR3, the DNA is TGTGCCAGCAGCCAGCCCAGGGGATTCACAGATACGCAGTATTTT. The encoded protein is CASSQPRGFTDTQYF.

J is TRBJ2-1 and V is TRBV15, with unresolved D. The V end lost 3 bases, the J end lost 9 bases, and 12 bases lay between the germline ends. The CDR3 is made up of 13 amino acids. Germline V gene lookup returns CDR1 LNHNV and CDR2 YYDKDF (reference sequence). The CDR3 DNA follows: TGTGCCACCAGCAGGAACTCCGTCGGTGAGCAGTTCTTC. Residues: CATSRNSVGEQFF.

This clonotype was seen more than once but under ten times. The chain carries TRBV20-1 and TRBJ1-5, with D perhaps TRBD1 (5 bases). Germline assignment: CDR1 DFQATT and CDR2 SNEGSKA (reference sequence). V was shortened by 6 bases and J by 4 bases, with 19 bases between the two germline ends. This CDR3 has 15 amino acids. Here the CDR3 reads CSASSYDSRNQPQHF. In nucleotides, the CDR3 is TGCAGTGCATCGAGTTATGACAGTAGAAATCAGCCCCAGCATTTT.

This clonotype showed up just a few times. The chain uses TRBV2 and TRBJ2-7; weak D call: TRBD1 (5 bases). CDR3 length: 14 amino acids. Between the trimmed V and J ends, which lost 6 bases and 2 bases, there was a span of 14 bases. Germline V CDR1 and CDR2: SNHLY, FYNNEI. Written as DNA, the CDR3 is TGTGCCAGCAGGTTTGGACAATCTACCTACGAGCAGTACTTC. Translation: CASRFGQSTYEQYF.

This clonotype has at least ten counts. The gene calls are TRBV11-1 and TRBJ2-7; 10 bases map to TRBD1. The trim removed 2 bases at V and 6 bases at J, leaving 7 bases unmatched. Germline lookup yields CDR1 SGHAT and CDR2 FQDESV (reference sequence). The CDR3 sequence is 15 residues long. The chain's CDR3 is CASSLSRDRGREQYF. The CDR3 DNA reads TGTGCCAGCAGCTTAAGCCGGGACAGGGGTCGCGAGCAGTACTTC.

This clonotype came up a few times. This chain uses TRBV12-3 or TRBV12-4 with TRBJ2-3; 12 bases match TRBD2. V lost 6 bases to trimming and J lost 5 bases; unmatched junction nucleotides: 6. The CDR3 is made up of 15 amino acids. The CDR3 DNA is TGTGCCAGCAGCCTAGCGGGAGGGCCGAGAGATACGCAGTATTTT. It is translated as CASSLAGGPRDTQYF.

This clonotype was detected many times. V gene TRBV6-1 combines with J gene TRBJ1-1; D not certain. Germline loops: CDR1 MNHNS, CDR2 SASEGT. The length of the CDR3 is 11 residues. The V end was cut by 10 bases, the J end by 5 bases, with 11 bases between. The CDR3 DNA reads as TGTGCCACCTTTAGGCTTACTGAAGCTTTCTTT. It yields the protein CATFRLTEAFF.

This clonotype was detected a few times. The J gene is TRBJ2-5, the V gene TRBV14, with 8 bases that match TRBD1. Germline V gene data show CDR1 as SGHDN and CDR2 as FVKESK. This CDR3 has 16 residues. Trimming removed 4 bases from V and 4 bases from J; junction bases left unmatched: 11. CDR3 nucleotide sequence: TGTGCCAGCAGCCTTCGGACAGGGACTTCATTAGAGACCCAGTACTTC. This gives the protein CASSLRTGTSLETQYF.

The sample holds a few counts of this clonotype. The CDR3 coding sequence is TGTGCCAGCAGTTTATTCGGACTAGACTTAGAGCAGTACTTC. Residues: CASSLFGLDLEQYF. This chain connects TRBV12-3 or TRBV12-4 to TRBJ2-7; TRBD2 matches at 7 bases. V lost 2 bases and J lost 7; bases outside the gene matches: 8. This CDR3 contains 14 residues.

The chain joins TRBV9 to TRBJ2-2, with 7 positions matching TRBD1. The CDR3 consists of 14 residues. The germline V gene has CDR1 SGDLS and CDR2 YYNGEE. Germline trimming cut 7 bases from V and 6 bases from J; bases unmatched to any gene: 9. CDR3 protein: CASRQGENPGELFF. The CDR3 region has the DNA TGTGCCAGCCGACAGGGCGAAAATCCCGGGGAGCTGTTTTTT.

This clonotype occurred a few times. The chain couples TRBV11-2 to TRBJ2-4; D is unresolved. V lost 4 bases, J lost 7 bases, and 8 bases lay in between. Germline values: CDR1 SGHAT, CDR2 FQNNGV. The CDR3 is made up of 12 amino acids. As DNA, the CDR3 is TGTGCCAGCAGCTCAAATTCGAACATTCAGTACTTC. Translation: CASSSNSNIQYF.

This clonotype was detected many times. V usage is TRBV7-9 and J usage is TRBJ2-1; no firm D call. V was cut by 5 bases and J by 2 bases, with 13 bases left in between. The CDR3 extends over 15 amino acids. The germline CDR1 and CDR2 sequences are SEHNR and FQNEAQ (reference sequence). Here the CDR3 DNA reads TGTGCCAGCAGCATACCGGGTACAACCTACAATGAGCAGTTCTTC. The encoded protein is CASSIPGTTYNEQFF.

This clonotype was recorded many times. The genes are TRBV24-1 and TRBJ2-3; perhaps TRBD2 as D (6 bases). The V end lost 7 bases, the J end lost 1 base, and 14 bases lay between the germline ends. This CDR3 region has 15 residues. Germline CDR1 is KGHDR and CDR2 is SFDVKD. The DNA of the CDR3 is TGTGCCACCAGCTCCCCGGGGGTCGGCACAGATACGCAGTATTTT. Protein sequence: CATSSPGVGTDTQYF.

This clonotype was found many times. The chain uses TRBV20-1 and TRBJ2-3; 9 nucleotides match TRBD2. CDR1 and CDR2 from the germline V gene are DFQATT and SNEGSKA (reference sequence). V shed 2 bases, J shed 2 bases, and the junction held 2 bases outside the gene matches. The CDR3 has 14 residues. The CDR3 loop is CSARRLAATDTQYF. The CDR3 coding sequence is TGCAGTGCTAGAAGACTAGCGGCCACAGATACGCAGTATTTT.

This chain connects TRBV20-1 to TRBJ1-1, with TRBD1 matching over 11 bases. Per germline, CDR1 DFQATT and CDR2 SNEGSKA (reference sequence). Germline trimming cut 3 bases from V and 11 bases from J; bases unmatched to any gene: 8. This CDR3 contains 13 residues. Here the CDR3 reads CSARGQGERDAFF. CDR3 nucleotides: TGCAGTGCTAGGGGACAGGGGGAAAGGGATGCTTTCTTT.

This clonotype was detected only a few times. The rearrangement joins TRBV12-5 to TRBJ1-5; possibly TRBD1 for D (6 bases). This CDR3 spans 18 amino acids. V lost 2 bases and J 3 bases, leaving 20 bases between the germline ends. The germline V gene has CDR1 LGHNT and CDR2 FRNRAP. The CDR3 sequence is CASGLTPGRRGTNQPQHF. The DNA of the CDR3 is TGTGCTAGTGGTTTGACCCCCGGCCGAAGGGGGACCAATCAGCCCCAGCATTTT.

This clonotype was recorded many times. The chain couples TRBV30 to TRBJ2-5, with 7 nucleotides matching TRBD1. The CDR3 spans 14 residues. V lost 8 bases and J lost 4; bases outside the gene matches: 13. Germline V gives CDR1 GTSNPN, CDR2 SVGIG (reference sequence). The chain's CDR3 is CAGDLTGRRETQYF. CDR3 nucleotide sequence: TGTGCCGGGGACCTGACAGGGCGGAGAGAGACCCAGTACTTC.

CDR3 sequence reads: CAITPGFGNTIYF. In DNA, the CDR3 is TGTGCCATCACTCCGGGATTCGGAAACACCATATATTTT. The chain employs TRBV10-3 and TRBJ1-3; D gene unclear. Germline V gene data show CDR1 as ENHRY and CDR2 as SYGVKD. The length of the CDR3 is 13 residues. Trimming took off 7 bases at V and 4 bases at J, with 11 bases between the two ends.

This clonotype was counted many times. This sequence joins TRBV20-1 and TRBJ2-3, with 8 bases aligning to TRBD2. The CDR3 is 14 amino acids. Germline trimming cut 3 bases from V and 4 bases from J; bases unmatched to any gene: 6. Germline V CDR1 and CDR2: DFQATT, SNEGSKA (reference sequence). CDR3 DNA sequence: TGCAGTGCTAGGCCGGGAGGGGTCGCAGATACGCAGTATTTT. Protein: CSARPGGVADTQYF.

This clonotype was counted between two and nine times. J is TRBJ1-1 and V is TRBV5-1; D possibly corresponds to TRBD1 (5 bases). The V gene lost 2 bases and the J gene lost 2 bases, with 13 bases spanning the gap. This CDR3 has 15 residues. Germline CDR1 SGHRS, CDR2 YFSETQ. CDR3 sequence: CASSLEPGLNTEAFF. CDR3 nucleotides: TGCGCCAGCAGCTTAGAACCGGGACTTAACACTGAAGCTTTCTTT.

This chain connects TRBV6-5 to TRBJ1-1, with unresolved D. Germline CDR1 MNHEY, CDR2 SVGAGI. V lost 7 bases to trimming and J lost 1 base, with 7 bases between them. The CDR3 length is 12 residues. In DNA form, the CDR3 reads TGTGCCAGCAAAGACCCGAACACTGAAGCTTTCTTT. Translation gives CASKDPNTEAFF.

The chain is built from TRBV11-2 and TRBJ2-5; no clear D gene. Trimming left V 0 bases short and J 5 bases short, with 13 bases between. Germline V gives CDR1 SGHAT, CDR2 FQNNGV. This CDR3 has 15 amino acids. The CDR3 DNA is TGTGCCAGCAGCTTAGATCGAGGCCCCGCGGAGACCCAGTACTTC. Protein: CASSLDRGPAETQYF.